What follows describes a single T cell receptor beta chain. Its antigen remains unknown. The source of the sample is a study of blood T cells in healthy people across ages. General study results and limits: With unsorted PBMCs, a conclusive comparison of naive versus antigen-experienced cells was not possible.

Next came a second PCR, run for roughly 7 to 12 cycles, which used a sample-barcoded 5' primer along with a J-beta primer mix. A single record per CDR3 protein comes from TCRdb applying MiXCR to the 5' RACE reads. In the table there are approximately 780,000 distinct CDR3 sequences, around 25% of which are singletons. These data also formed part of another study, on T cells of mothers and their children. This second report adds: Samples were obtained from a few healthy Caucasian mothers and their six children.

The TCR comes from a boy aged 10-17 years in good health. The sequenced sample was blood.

The CDR3 DNA sequence: TGTGCCAGCAGTTTCGCGCCAGGGAGCCACGGGGGGGGCTACACCTTC. Its protein is CASSFAPGSHGGGYTF. This rearrangement joins TRBV12-3 or TRBV12-4 to TRBJ1-2; D possibly corresponds to TRBD1 (5 bases). The germline V and J ends were trimmed by 3 bases and 8 bases, with 22 bases remaining between them. The CDR3 is made up of 16 amino acids.